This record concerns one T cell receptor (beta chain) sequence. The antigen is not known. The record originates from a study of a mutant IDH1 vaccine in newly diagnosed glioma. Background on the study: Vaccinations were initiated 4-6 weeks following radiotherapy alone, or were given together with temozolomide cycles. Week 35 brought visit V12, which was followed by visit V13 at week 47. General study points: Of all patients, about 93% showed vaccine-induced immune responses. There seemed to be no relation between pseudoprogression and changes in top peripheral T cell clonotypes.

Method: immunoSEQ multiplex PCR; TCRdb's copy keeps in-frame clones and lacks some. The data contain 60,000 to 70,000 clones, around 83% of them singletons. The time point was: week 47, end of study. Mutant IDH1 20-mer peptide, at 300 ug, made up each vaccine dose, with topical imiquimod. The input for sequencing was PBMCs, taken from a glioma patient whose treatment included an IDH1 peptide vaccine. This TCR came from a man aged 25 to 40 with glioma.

CDR3 DNA: TGCGCCAGCAGCCCCAGGTCGGGCCCCTCTGGAAACACCATATATTTT. Residues: CASSPRSGPSGNTIYF. The gene calls are TRBV5-1 and TRBJ1-3; D is uncertain. The length of the CDR3 is 16 residues. Germline CDR1 is SGHRS and CDR2 is YFSETQ. The V and J ends lost 4 bases and 0 bases respectively, with 14 bases between them.